This entry lists 14 T cell receptor beta chains sequenced from one sample in a study of early T cells in non-severe SARS-CoV-2 infection. One entry per CDR3 protein, called by TCRdb with MiXCR from the 5' RACE reads. The sample shows just over 95,000 distinct CDR3 sequences, 8% to 13% of them seen only once. Sequenced sample: whole blood. These receptors came from an adult who was a healthcare worker with PCR-confirmed SARS-CoV-2 infection or an uninfected control (not recorded which).

This chain joins TRBV20-1 and TRBJ1-6, with D possibly being TRBD1 (5 bases). Germline CDR1 is DFQATT and CDR2 is SNEGSKA (reference sequence). The ends were cut back, 1 base at V and 7 bases at J, with 14 bases in the middle. CDR3 length: 15 residues. CDR3 nucleotides: TGCAGTGCTAGAGCAAGGACAAGGCCAAATTCACCCCTCCACTTT. Protein product: CSARARTRPNSPLHF.

This clonotype was seen many times. The chain is built from TRBV5-4 and TRBJ1-6; D call uncertain. The germline V and J ends were trimmed by 0 bases and 14 bases, with 21 bases remaining between them. The germline CDR1 and CDR2 sequences are SGHNT and YYREEE (reference sequence). The CDR3 has 16 residues. The CDR3 DNA reads TGTGCCAGCAGCTTGGCCGGAGGCGGCATCGGTGGAACCCTCCACTTT. It is translated as CASSLAGGGIGGTLHF. The variable domain in full, with the rest retrieved from reference TRBV5-4 and TRBJ1-6, is ETGVTQSPTHLIKTRGQQVTLRCSSQSGHNTVSWYQQALGQGPQFIFQYYREEENGRGNFPPRFSGLQFPNYSSELNVNALELDDSALYLCASSLAGGGIGGTLHFGNGTRLTVT.

Ten or more counts support this clonotype. The chain uses TRBV7-8 and TRBJ2-2; no reliable D call. V dropped 9 bases and J dropped 0 bases, with 11 bases sitting between them. The CDR3 is 14 amino acids. CDR1 and CDR2 from the germline V gene are SGHVS and FQNEAQ. The CDR3 bases are TGTGCCAGTTCCCGGACCGCGAACACCGGGGAGCTGTTTTTT. Translating gives CASSRTANTGELFF.

This clonotype has at least ten counts. The rearrangement links TRBV9 to TRBJ1-1, with unresolved D. CDR1 and CDR2 (germline): SGDLS, YYNGEE. CDR3 length: 14 amino acids. V was shortened by 0 bases and J by 4 bases, with 10 bases between the two germline ends. CDR3 nucleotides: TGTGCCAGCAGCGTAGCTAGTGGGAGCACTGAAGCTTTCTTT. Translated: CASSVASGSTEAFF.

V gene TRBV4-1 combines with J gene TRBJ1-1; no firm D call. The ends were cut back, 3 bases at V and 5 bases at J, with 16 bases in the middle. There are 15 residues in the CDR3. Germline assignment: CDR1 MGHRA and CDR2 YSYEKL. CDR3 residues: CASSQMAVGITEAFF. The CDR3 DNA reads as TGCGCCAGCAGCCAGATGGCGGTGGGCATTACTGAAGCTTTCTTT.

The table lists this clonotype with a count of one. The chain combines TRBV28 with TRBJ2-7, with 7 bases fitting TRBD1. The CDR3 spans 15 residues. After removal of 4 bases from V and 1 base from J, the junction contained 7 bases not matched to a gene. The germline gives CDR1 MDHEN, CDR2 SYDVKM. The CDR3 nucleotides read TGTGCCAGCAGTTACACCGGGACAGCGTCCTACGAGCAGTACTTC. This encodes CASSYTGTASYEQYF.

This clonotype was seen more than once but under ten times. The chain links TRBV11-2 to TRBJ2-1, with 7 bases lining up with TRBD2. In germline, CDR1 is SGHAT, CDR2 FQNNGV. This CDR3 has 16 residues. The J segment lost 4 bases and the V segment lost 1 base, leaving 7 bases of the junction unmatched. The CDR3 spells CASSLVPSGSYNEQFF. CDR3 DNA: TGTGCCAGCAGCTTAGTGCCTAGCGGTTCATACAATGAGCAGTTCTTC.

This clonotype was observed a handful of times. The chain couples TRBV29-1 to TRBJ2-5; D might be TRBD1 (6 bases). This CDR3 contains 14 residues. Germline V gives CDR1 SQVTM, CDR2 ANQGSEA. V was pared by 6 bases and J by 6 bases, with 20 bases between. CDR3 amino acids: CSVAPTSGQKTQYF. The CDR3 DNA reads as TGCAGCGTCGCCCCCACCTCGGGACAAAAGACCCAGTACTTC.

This sequence joins TRBV10-3 and TRBJ2-3; 7 bases agree with TRBD2. This CDR3 is built from 15 residues. Germline trimming cut 5 bases from V and 2 bases from J; bases unmatched to any gene: 7. CDR1 is ENHRY, CDR2 SYGVKD, per germline. The CDR3 DNA reads as TGTGCCATCAGTAGCCTCGGGACTAACACAGATACGCAGTATTTT. This codes for CAISSLGTNTDTQYF.

The gene calls are TRBV12-3 or TRBV12-4 and TRBJ1-1; 9 nucleotides agree with TRBD1. The CDR3 sequence is 14 residues long. The trim removed 3 bases at V and 12 bases at J, leaving 11 bases unmatched. Here the CDR3 DNA reads TGTGCCAGCAGTTTGAAACAGGGGGCTGCTCCTCCTTTCTTT. It encodes CASSLKQGAAPPFF.

This clonotype was seen at least ten times. This chain links TRBV12-3 or TRBV12-4 with TRBJ1-4; TRBD1 matches at 7 bases. J was trimmed by 0 bases and V by 5 bases; bases with no gene match: 6. This CDR3 has 16 residues. The CDR3 is CASSRSGTATNEKLFF. DNA of the CDR3: TGTGCCAGCAGTCGAAGCGGGACAGCAACTAATGAAAAACTGTTTTTT.

A few counts support this clonotype. The CDR3 coding sequence is TGTGCCAGCAGCCAAGGGGGACAGGGCACCGGGGAGCTGTTTTTT. Protein: CASSQGGQGTGELFF. The chain carries TRBV4-2 and TRBJ2-2; the match to TRBD1 covers 9 bases. The V gene's germline CDR1 is LGHNA and CDR2 YNFKEQ. The CDR3 is 15 amino acids. Germline trimming cut 1 base from V and 4 bases from J; bases unmatched to any gene: 1.

This clonotype was seen ten or more times. This chain connects TRBV5-1 to TRBJ2-7; the match to TRBD1 covers 10 bases. Germline trimming cut 4 bases from V and 0 bases from J; bases unmatched to any gene: 1. CDR1 and CDR2 (germline): SGHRS, YFSETQ. The CDR3 runs 14 residues. The CDR3 sequence: CASSGTGASYEQYF. In DNA form, the CDR3 reads TGCGCCAGCAGCGGGACAGGGGCCTCCTACGAGCAGTACTTC.

The CDR3 region has the DNA TGTGCCAGTAGTATCAAACGGGCGATGGACAATCAGCCCCAGCATTTT. This encodes CASSIKRAMDNQPQHF. The V gene is TRBV19, the J gene TRBJ1-5, with D uncertain. V was cut by 3 bases and J by 3 bases, with 15 bases left in between. Germline V gene data show CDR1 as LNHDA and CDR2 as SQIVND (reference sequence). This CDR3 region has 16 residues.